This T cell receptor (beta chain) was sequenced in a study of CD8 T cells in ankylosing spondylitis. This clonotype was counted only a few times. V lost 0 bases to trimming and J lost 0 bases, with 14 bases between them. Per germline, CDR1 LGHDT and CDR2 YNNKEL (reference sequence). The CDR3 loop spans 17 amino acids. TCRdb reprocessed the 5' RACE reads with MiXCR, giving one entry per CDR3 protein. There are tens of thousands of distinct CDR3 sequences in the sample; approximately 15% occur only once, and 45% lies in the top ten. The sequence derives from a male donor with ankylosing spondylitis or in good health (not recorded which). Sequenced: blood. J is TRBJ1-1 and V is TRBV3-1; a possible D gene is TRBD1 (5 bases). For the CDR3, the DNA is TGTGCCAGCAGCCAAGAGAGATTGAGGGGAGTGAACACTGAAGCTTTCTTT. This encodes CASSQERLRGVNTEAFF.